This is a list of T cell receptor beta chains from one sample in a study of T cell repertoires in cytomegalovirus infection. These TCRs are of unknown antigen specificity. TCRdb fed the reads into MiXCR, producing one record per CDR3 protein. The repertoire has around 78,000 distinct CDR3 sequences, roughly 40% of them found once; the top ten carry approximately 93%. The sample was CD8+ T cells from cultured PBMCs, taken from culture after CMV antigen stimulation. The receptors here all came from a human donor in good health (CMV status not recorded). Some clones in this sample may be carry-over from other donors' samples. The CDR3 runs from the conserved cysteine through the conserved F or W. A D gene is named only where the DNA matches it firmly. Only some rows state a clone size, as once, few, many or a class for expanded clones.

v_call	j_call	clone_size	d_call	cdr3_nt	cdr3_aa
TRBV7-6	TRBJ2-3	.	.	TGTGCCAGCAGTACTTGGGGTCAGGTAGATACGCAGTATTTT	CASSTWGQVDTQYF
TRBV12-3/TRBV12-4	TRBJ1-1	.	.	TGTGCCAGCCAGGGTGCGGGTGGGGTGAACACTGAAGCTTTCTTT	CASQGAGGVNTEAFF
TRBV20-1	TRBJ1-4	.	.	TGCAGTGCTAGAGATTGGGGGGTGACTAATGAAAAACTGTTTTTT	CSARDWGVTNEKLFF
TRBV12-5	TRBJ2-1	few	TRBD2	TGTGCTAGTGGGGGGCGGGGGAGCTCCTACAATGAGCAGTTCTTC	CASGGRGSSYNEQFF
TRBV6-5	TRBJ2-7	.	.	TGTGCCAGCAGTTACCTGCGGGGCAATAACTACGAGCAGTACTTC	CASSYLRGNNYEQYF
TRBV20-1	TRBJ2-1	.	TRBD2	TGCAGTGCTAGAGATATAGCGGGGGGGCCCAATGAGCAGTTCTTC	CSARDIAGGPNEQFF
TRBV4-3	TRBJ1-1	few	TRBD1	TGCGCCAGCAGCCAAGGGCGGACAGGGCGTGAAGCTTTCTTT	CASSQGRTGREAFF
TRBV7-6	TRBJ2-7	few	.	TGTGCCAGCAGCTTAGGGCCGGCAGGCGAGCAGTACTTC	CASSLGPAGEQYF
TRBV4-2	TRBJ2-3	.	TRBD2	TGTGCCAGCAGCCAAGATCGTCTAGCGGGGGCCGATACGCAGTATTTT	CASSQDRLAGADTQYF
TRBV25-1	TRBJ2-5	few	.	TGTGCCAGCAGTGAACTAACATTCCAAGAGACCCAGTACTTC	CASSELTFQETQYF
TRBV6-2/TRBV6-3	TRBJ1-1	few	.	TGTGCCAGCGGATACCCAGGGGAAGGGGAAGCTTTCTTT	CASGYPGEGEAFF
TRBV11-2	TRBJ1-1	.	.	TGTGCCAGCAGCCGGGCCCCACAGGGCGGTAGCACTGAAGCTTTCTTT	CASSRAPQGGSTEAFF
TRBV12-3/TRBV12-4	TRBJ1-1	few	.	TGTGCCAGCAGTTTACAGGGGACTGAAGCTTTCTTT	CASSLQGTEAFF
TRBV5-6	TRBJ2-2	few	.	TGTGCCAGCAGCTTGGTTGGCACCGGGGAGCTGTTTTTT	CASSLVGTGELFF
TRBV12-3/TRBV12-4	TRBJ2-7	.	.	TGTGCCAGCAGTTTAGGGTTATCCTCCGAGCAGTACTTC	CASSLGLSSEQYF
TRBV4-1	TRBJ1-4	once	.	TGCGCCAGCAAGGCAGGGGTAGGCGAAAAACTGTTTTTT	CASKAGVGEKLFF
TRBV19	TRBJ2-7	.	.	TGTGCCAGTAGCGTCGGACAGCGAACGACCGAGCAGTACTTC	CASSVGQRTTEQYF